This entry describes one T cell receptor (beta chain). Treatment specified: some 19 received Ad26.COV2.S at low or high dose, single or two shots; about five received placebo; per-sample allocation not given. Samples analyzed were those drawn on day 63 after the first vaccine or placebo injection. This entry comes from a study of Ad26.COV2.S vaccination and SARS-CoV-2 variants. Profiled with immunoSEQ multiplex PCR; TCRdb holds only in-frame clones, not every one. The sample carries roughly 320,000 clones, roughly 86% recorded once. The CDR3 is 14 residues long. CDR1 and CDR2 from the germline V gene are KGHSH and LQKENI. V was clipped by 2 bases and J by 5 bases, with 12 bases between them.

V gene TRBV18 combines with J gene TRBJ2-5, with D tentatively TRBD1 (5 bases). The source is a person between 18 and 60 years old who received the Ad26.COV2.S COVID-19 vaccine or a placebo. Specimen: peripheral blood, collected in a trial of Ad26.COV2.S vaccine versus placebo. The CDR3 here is CASSPATKGETQYF. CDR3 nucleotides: TGTGCCAGCTCACCAGCCACTAAGGGGGAGACCCAGTACTTC.